Shown below are 22 T cell receptor beta chains from a single sample sequenced in a study of blood T cell repertoires in COVID-19. Profiling relied on immunoSEQ multiplex PCR, and the TCRdb table lists in-frame clones only, not all of them. The sample yields 100,000 to 150,000 clones, 86% seen once. The sequenced material came from PBMCs or T cells enriched from blood (not recorded which). These receptors all stem from a woman in her forties or fifties who had recovered from COVID-19.

The CDR3 region has the DNA TGTGCCAGCAGGACTAACAGGGGCCTCAATGAAAAACTGTTTTTT. Amino acid sequence: CASRTNRGLNEKLFF. The chain is built from TRBV2 and TRBJ1-4; 7 bases are a match to TRBD1. Germline CDR1 is SNHLY and CDR2 is FYNNEI. This CDR3 spans 15 amino acids. The V and J ends lost 6 bases and 5 bases, in that order; junction bases with no gene match: 9.

This chain connects TRBV27 to TRBJ2-2, with D tentatively TRBD1 (6 bases). The CDR3 runs 14 residues. The germline V and J ends were trimmed by 6 bases and 7 bases, with 15 bases remaining between them. Germline V gene data show CDR1 as MNHEY and CDR2 as SMNVEV (reference sequence). This CDR3 reads CASRSDRSVGELFF. DNA for the CDR3: TGTGCCAGCAGATCGGACAGATCGGTCGGGGAGCTGTTTTTT.

CDR3 nucleotides: TGTGCCAGCAAGCCGGGACAGACCTCCTACGAGCAGTACTTC. Translating it yields CASKPGQTSYEQYF. The V gene is TRBV7-8, the J gene TRBJ2-7; 7 positions match TRBD1. CDR1 is SGHVS, CDR2 FQNEAQ, per germline. The ends lost 7 bases at V and 0 bases at J; junction bases unmatched: 6. This CDR3 has 14 amino acids. Filled out from reference TRBV7-8 and TRBJ2-7, the complete variable domain reads GAGVSQSPRYKVAKRGQDVALRCDPISGHVSLFWYQQALGQGPEFLTYFQNEAQLDKSGLPSDRFFAERPEGSVSTLKIQRTQQEDSAVYLCASKPGQTSYEQYFGPGTRLTVT.

The CDR3 protein is CTSSQDRYTGQGAYEQYF. In nucleotides, the CDR3 is TGCACCAGCAGCCAAGATCGGTATACCGGGCAGGGGGCCTACGAGCAGTACTTC. This chain links TRBV1 with TRBJ2-7; TRBD1, the table's D call, was not compared with the DNA. TRBV1 constitutes a pseudogene. The CDR3 spans 18 residues.

The rearrangement links TRBV19 to TRBJ2-1, with 10 bases fitting TRBD2. V shed 7 bases, J shed 5 bases, and the junction held 5 bases outside the gene matches. The CDR3 covers 14 residues. CDR1 and CDR2 from the germline V gene are LNHDA and SQIVND (reference sequence). Written as DNA, the CDR3 is TGTGCCAGTACCCTACTAGCGGGGAACAATGAGCAGTTCTTC. Amino acid sequence: CASTLLAGNNEQFF.

J is TRBJ2-2 and V is TRBV10-3; TRBD1 is a possible D gene (6 bases). V lost 6 bases and J 3 bases, leaving 11 bases between the germline ends. The germline V gene encodes CDR1 ENHRY and CDR2 SYGVKD. There are 14 residues in the CDR3. As DNA, the CDR3 is TGTGCCATCAGGGAAAACAGGGACACCGGGGAGCTGTTTTTT. As protein: CAIRENRDTGELFF.

The chain recombines TRBV25-1 with TRBJ2-1; maybe TRBD1 (5 bases). Germline V gives CDR1 MGHDK, CDR2 SYGVNS. V was pared by 1 base and J by 8 bases, with 12 bases between. The CDR3 has 14 residues. The CDR3 spells CASSESGPLYEQFF. The CDR3, as DNA: TGTGCCAGCAGTGAATCAGGGCCCCTCTATGAGCAGTTCTTC.

The V call is TRBV19, the J call TRBJ1-2; D not certain. Germline-derived CDR1 and CDR2 are LNHDA and SQIVND (reference sequence). V lost 2 bases and J 7 bases, leaving 14 bases between the germline ends. The CDR3 runs 14 residues. The CDR3 loop reads CASSINTETAGYTF. The CDR3 bases are TGTGCCAGTAGTATAAATACGGAGACCGCTGGCTACACCTTC.

The chain has TRBV10-1 and TRBJ1-1; D gene ambiguous. The CDR3 sequence is 15 residues long. Germline V gives CDR1 WNHNN, CDR2 SYGVQD (reference sequence). Trimming stripped 3 bases from V and 3 bases from J, with 14 bases between. The CDR3 DNA reads TGCGCCAGCAGTGACGTGAATTCCGGGGACACTGAAGCTTTCTTT. Amino acid sequence: CASSDVNSGDTEAFF.

The rearrangement joins TRBV5-1 to TRBJ2-2, with D possibly matching TRBD2 (6 bases). The length of the CDR3 is 16 residues. The V end was cut by 4 bases, the J end by 6 bases, with 19 bases between. CDR1 is SGHRS and CDR2 is YFSETQ in the germline V gene. CDR3 amino acids: CASSRRARDGSGELFF. CDR3 DNA sequence: TGCGCCAGCAGCAGGAGGGCCAGGGACGGGTCCGGGGAGCTGTTTTTT.

J is TRBJ1-1 and V is TRBV6-4, with D perhaps matching TRBD1 (5 bases). CDR3 size: 15 residues. V was trimmed by 0 bases and J by 3 bases, leaving 11 bases between them. Germline assignment: CDR1 MRHNA and CDR2 SNTAGT. The CDR3 nucleotides are TGTGCCAGCAGTGACTCAGCGGGGCCACACACTGAAGCTTTCTTT. As protein: CASSDSAGPHTEAFF.

The rearrangement uses TRBV13 and TRBJ2-3, with 10 bases matching TRBD1. The CDR3 extends over 14 amino acids. J lost 4 bases, V lost 6 bases, and 4 bases had no gene match. Germline-derived CDR1 and CDR2 are PRHDT and FYEKMQ (reference sequence). CDR3 nucleotide sequence: TGTGCCAGCAGGCGGGACAGGGGTGCAGATACGCAGTATTTT. Translating gives CASRRDRGADTQYF.

The chain recombines TRBV29-1 with TRBJ1-1; 7 nucleotides match TRBD1. CDR1 and CDR2 from the germline V gene are SQVTM and ANQGSEA. This CDR3 has 12 residues. Losses at the gene ends were 6 bases for V and 1 base for J; bases not matched to a gene: 2. The CDR3 region is CSVRDRNTEAFF. In DNA, the CDR3 is TGCAGCGTCCGGGACAGGAACACTGAAGCTTTCTTT.

This rearrangement joins TRBV4-1 to TRBJ1-2; D is possibly TRBD1 (6 bases). This CDR3 spans 15 amino acids. The V end lost 0 bases, the J end lost 4 bases, and 12 bases lay between the germline ends. Germline V lookup: CDR1 MGHRA, CDR2 YSYEKL. CDR3 protein: CASSQEPGAPYGYTF. The CDR3 DNA reads TGCGCCAGCAGCCAAGAACCAGGGGCCCCCTATGGCTACACCTTC.

The chain has TRBV10-3 and TRBJ1-5; D is unclear. V was shortened by 3 bases and J by 1 base, with 4 bases between the two germline ends. Germline CDR1 reads ENHRY; CDR2 reads SYGVKD. CDR3 length: 13 residues. The CDR3, as DNA: TGTGCCATCAGTGAACAGAGCAATCAGCCCCAGCATTTT. Translation: CAISEQSNQPQHF.

The chain recombines TRBV19 with TRBJ2-3, with 9 bases fitting TRBD1. With V trimmed by 4 bases and J by 3 bases, 8 bases remained unmatched. Germline assignment: CDR1 LNHDA and CDR2 SQIVND (reference sequence). CDR3 length: 16 amino acids. CDR3 sequence (DNA): TGTGCCAGTAGTAGACTAACAGGGGGCGGAACAGATACGCAGTATTTT. It translates to CASSRLTGGGTDTQYF.

This chain uses TRBV13 with TRBJ2-6, with TRBD1 matching 11 bases. Trimming removed 6 bases from V and 3 bases from J; junction bases left unmatched: 10. This CDR3 has 18 amino acids. The V gene's germline CDR1 is PRHDT and CDR2 FYEKMQ (reference sequence). The CDR3 loop is CASRAGRTGGYGANVLTF. The CDR3 bases are TGTGCCAGCAGGGCAGGCAGGACAGGGGGCTATGGGGCCAACGTCCTGACTTTC.

This chain links TRBV7-2 with TRBJ1-1; possibly TRBD1 for D (5 bases). This CDR3 region has 14 residues. V gave up 7 bases and J gave up 2 bases, with 14 bases separating them. Germline loops: CDR1 SGHTA, CDR2 FQGNSA. CDR3: CASTGYGGNTEAFF. CDR3 bases: TGTGCCAGCACCGGATACGGGGGTAACACTGAAGCTTTCTTT.

A word on this clone: The same CDR3 arises from other DNA sequences in this sample as well. The J gene is TRBJ2-7, the V gene TRBV18, with 8 positions matching TRBD1. Trimming cost V 3 bases and J 1 base; bases outside gene matches: 2. The CDR3 has 14 residues. Looked up from germline, CDR1 is KGHSH and CDR2 is LQKENI. CDR3 region: CASSPRDRSYEQYF. The CDR3 coding sequence is TGTGCCAGCTCACCTCGGGACAGGTCCTACGAGCAGTACTTC.

This chain links TRBV4-3 with TRBJ2-3; tentatively, D is TRBD1 (6 bases). The ends were cut back, 3 bases at V and 5 bases at J, with 9 bases in the middle. The germline V gene encodes CDR1 LGHNA and CDR2 YSLEER. This CDR3 region has 13 residues. DNA of the CDR3: TGCGCCAGCAGCCAGTCCAGGGGAGATACGCAGTATTTT. Its protein is CASSQSRGDTQYF.

The genes are TRBV7-2 and TRBJ2-3; D may be TRBD2 (5 bases). The germline CDR1 and CDR2 sequences are SGHTA and FQGNSA. The ends were cut back, 7 bases at V and 2 bases at J, with 13 bases in the middle. The CDR3 extends over 14 amino acids. The CDR3 DNA sequence: TGTGCCAGCACCCATCCCGGGGTCACAGATACGCAGTATTTT. Translating gives CASTHPGVTDTQYF.

This chain connects TRBV19 to TRBJ1-6; D call uncertain. Germline V gene sequence: CDR1 LNHDA, CDR2 SQIVND (reference sequence). The ends were cut back, 8 bases at V and 10 bases at J, with 18 bases in the middle. This CDR3 spans 14 amino acids. The DNA of the CDR3 is TGTGCCAGTCGAGCGGCTGCGGTGGGGTCACCCCTCCACTTT. It encodes CASRAAAVGSPLHF.